The 3 T cell receptor beta chains below all came from one sample that was sequenced in a study of identical twins. TCRdb re-analysed the 5' RACE reads in MiXCR, keeping a single row per CDR3 protein. The sample has 200,000 to 250,000 distinct CDR3 sequences; about 13% are singletons. The same sample was also used in a study of yellow fever vaccine responses in identical twins.

The sequenced sample was memory (CD45RO+) T cells sorted from blood. The receptors stem from a woman younger than 35 in good health.

This clonotype was recorded many times. The chain carries TRBV3-1 and TRBJ2-5; no clear D. The CDR3 contains 12 residues. V lost 3 bases, J lost 5 bases, and 7 bases lay in between. Germline V gene data show CDR1 as LGHDT and CDR2 as YNNKEL (reference sequence). Here the CDR3 reads CASSHLRETQYF. The CDR3 DNA reads as TGTGCCAGCAGCCACCTTCGGGAGACCCAGTACTTC.

This clonotype has just a few counts. CDR3 nucleotide sequence: TGTGCCAGCAGTCCGACTAGCGGGGGGCCCGGTCGGGTAAAAGATACGCAGTATTTT. Residues: CASSPTSGGPGRVKDTQYF. The gene calls are TRBV28 and TRBJ2-3, with 13 bases fitting TRBD2. CDR3 length: 19 residues. CDR1 MDHEN and CDR2 SYDVKM come from the germline V gene. Losses at the gene ends were 5 bases for V and 5 bases for J; bases not matched to a gene: 16.

This clonotype came up a few times. The rearrangement joins TRBV28 to TRBJ2-3; TRBD2 matches 8 bases. This CDR3 comprises 15 residues. Germline trimming cut 1 base from V and 6 bases from J; bases unmatched to any gene: 6. The V gene's germline CDR1 is MDHEN and CDR2 SYDVKM. In DNA, the CDR3 is TGTGCCAGCAGTTTATCCCTAGCGGGTTCCGATACGCAGTATTTT. Amino acids: CASSLSLAGSDTQYF. Filled out from reference TRBV28 and TRBJ2-3, the complete variable domain reads DVKVTQSSRYLVKRTGEKVFLECVQDMDHENMFWYRQDPGLGLRLIYFSYDVKMKEKGDIPEGYSVSREKKERFSLILESASTNQTSMYLCASSLSLAGSDTQYFGPGTRLTVL.